This paragraph covers one TCR beta chain sequence. The antigen is undetermined. The CDR3 runs 14 residues. V shed 7 bases and J 3 bases; nucleotides not matched to a gene: 3. CDR1 and CDR2 (germline): LNHDA, SQIVND (reference sequence). This sample is part of a study of OX40 agonist ivuxolimab in advanced cancers. Study-level results: In the 0.1-3.0 mg/kg groups, partial responders showed among the lowest expansion. Researchers did not establish what antigens the expanded peripheral T cells target. Normalized T-cell clonal expansion was also low in some nonresponders.

Using immunoSEQ multiplex PCR, the repertoire was profiled, and TCRdb retains in-frame clones only, with some absent. The table lists tens of thousands of clones, 70% to 85% of them singletons. Specimen: CD4+ or CD8+ T cells sorted from blood, collected in a trial of the OX40 agonist ivuxolimab. V and J are TRBV19 and TRBJ2-3, with 11 bases matching TRBD2. The receptor's source is an adult with an advanced solid tumor such as melanoma, head and neck, liver or kidney cancer. The CDR3 loop is CASNTSGRTDTQYF. For the CDR3, the DNA is TGTGCCAGTAACACTAGCGGGAGAACAGATACGCAGTATTTT.